Below, 8 T cell receptor beta chains from the same sample are listed, as sequenced in a study of cytomegalovirus exposure and HLA in healthy donors. PCR amplification relied on 60 Vbeta primers (plus 13 Jbeta primers). Here immunoSEQ multiplex PCR was the method, and the copy in TCRdb shows in-frame clones only, minus some. This sample has 150,000 to 160,000 clones, with 75% to 85% found just once. The sequenced sample was PBMCs. Receptors were obtained from a woman aged 40 to 50 in good health and CMV-seropositive.

The rearrangement links TRBV19 to TRBJ1-5; 7 positions agree with TRBD1. In germline, CDR1 is LNHDA, CDR2 SQIVND (reference sequence). CDR3 length: 14 residues. The ends lost 7 bases at V and 6 bases at J; junction bases unmatched: 9. The CDR3 DNA is TGTGCCAGTAACTCCGACAGGGTTGGTCAGCCCCAGCATTTT. Translating it yields CASNSDRVGQPQHF.

The chain combines TRBV2 with TRBJ1-5; D gene uncertain. Trimming took off 6 bases at V and 1 base at J, with 13 bases between the two ends. CDR3 length equals 15 residues. Germline V lookup: CDR1 SNHLY, CDR2 FYNNEI. As DNA, the CDR3 is TGTGCCAGCAGGCAAGACACTGGAAGCAATCAGCCCCAGCATTTT. This translates into CASRQDTGSNQPQHF.

The V call is TRBV5-5, the J call TRBJ2-7, with TRBD1 matching over 8 bases. V trimming: 4 bases; J trimming: 6 bases; junction bases outside the gene matches: 6. The germline V gene has CDR1 SGHKS and CDR2 YYEKEE (reference sequence). The CDR3 consists of 13 residues. The CDR3 DNA reads as TGTGCCAGCAGCCCCTACGACAGGGGCGAGCAGTACTTC. Amino acid sequence: CASSPYDRGEQYF. Full variable domain (rest looked up from reference TRBV5-5 and TRBJ2-7): DAGVTQSPTHLIKTRGQQVTLRCSPISGHKSVSWYQQVLGQGPQFIFQYYEKEERGRGNFPDRFSARQFPNYSSELNVNALLLGDSALYLCASSPYDRGEQYFGPGTRLTVT.

This clone came up once. The rearrangement links TRBV6-1 to TRBJ2-5; 7 bases fit TRBD2. The germline gives CDR1 MNHNS, CDR2 SASEGT. The CDR3 extends over 16 amino acids. The V and J ends lost 0 bases and 0 bases, in that order; junction bases with no gene match: 4. Written as DNA, the CDR3 is TGTGCCAGCAGTGAAGCGCTCGGGGGGTACCAAGAGACCCAGTACTTC. Protein sequence: CASSEALGGYQETQYF.

The chain has TRBV19 and TRBJ1-2; the match to TRBD1 covers 7 bases. The CDR3 is made up of 14 amino acids. V lost 10 bases and J lost 4; bases outside the gene matches: 12. Germline CDR1 reads LNHDA; CDR2 reads SQIVND (reference sequence). The CDR3 sequence: CATTKQGYSYGYTF. The CDR3 DNA is TGTGCCACAACAAAACAGGGGTATTCCTATGGCTACACCTTC.

The chain is built from TRBV7-6 and TRBJ2-1; 7 bases are a match to TRBD2. The CDR3 sequence is 17 residues long. V was pared by 1 base and J by 5 bases, with 11 bases of the junction left unmatched. Germline CDR1 SGHVS, CDR2 FNYEAQ. As DNA, the CDR3 is TGTGCCAGCAGCTTAGTAGCGGGTCAGGTTGGTAACAATGAGCAGTTCTTC. It yields the protein CASSLVAGQVGNNEQFF.

V usage is TRBV10-3 and J usage is TRBJ1-5, with a tentative D call TRBD1 (5 bases). Per the germline V gene, CDR1 is ENHRY and CDR2 is SYGVKD. This CDR3 has 18 residues. The V and J ends lost 0 bases and 2 bases respectively, with 17 bases between them. CDR3 sequence reads: CAISESTLGAGGNQPQHF. In nucleotides, the CDR3 is TGTGCCATCAGTGAGTCGACTCTAGGGGCGGGAGGCAATCAGCCCCAGCATTTT.

This rearrangement joins TRBV2 to TRBJ2-7, with 12 bases matching TRBD2. The CDR3 is 15 residues long. Trimming removed 7 bases from V and 0 bases from J; junction bases left unmatched: 4. Germline CDR1 and CDR2: SNHLY and FYNNEI. The CDR3 DNA sequence: TGTGCCAGCAAGCTAGCGGGAGGGAGCTCCTACGAGCAGTACTTC. Protein sequence: CASKLAGGSSYEQYF. Looking up the rest from reference TRBV2 and TRBJ2-7 gives the full variable domain: EPEVTQTPSHQVTQMGQEVILRCVPISNHLYFYWYRQILGQKVEFLVSFYNNEISEKSEIFDDQFSVERPDGSNFTLKIRSTKLEDSAMYFCASKLAGGSSYEQYFGPGTRLTVT.